The sample holds many counts of the clone carrying this T cell receptor beta chain. The V gene's germline CDR1 is SGHAT and CDR2 FQNNGV. V lost 2 bases, J lost 9 bases, and 9 bases stayed unmatched. This CDR3 contains 15 residues. Library construction for TCR beta used iRepertoire HTBI primers and Arm-PCR of CDR3 regions. TCRdb fed the multiplex PCR reads into MiXCR, producing one record per CDR3 protein. The profile shows around 500,000 distinct CDR3 sequences, around 20% of them singletons. As for time point: persistent/refractory GD, antithyroid drugs over 5 years with positive TRAb. PBMC-extracted RNA yielded the TCR library. The data are from a study of regulatory T cells in long-lasting Graves disease. Looking at the study overall: In persistent Graves' disease, antithyroid drugs had been taken for over 5 years and TSH receptor antibodies stayed positive.

The sequence was collected from a female donor with Graves disease. The source material was peripheral blood mononuclear cells (PBMCs), sampled when the disease was refractory, from a patient treated with antithyroid drugs. The chain is built from TRBV11-2 and TRBJ2-5; 10 positions match TRBD2. The CDR3 nucleotides are TGTGCCAGCAGCTTACACGGACTAGCGGCGAAGGCCCAGTACTTC. Translation gives CASSLHGLAAKAQYF.